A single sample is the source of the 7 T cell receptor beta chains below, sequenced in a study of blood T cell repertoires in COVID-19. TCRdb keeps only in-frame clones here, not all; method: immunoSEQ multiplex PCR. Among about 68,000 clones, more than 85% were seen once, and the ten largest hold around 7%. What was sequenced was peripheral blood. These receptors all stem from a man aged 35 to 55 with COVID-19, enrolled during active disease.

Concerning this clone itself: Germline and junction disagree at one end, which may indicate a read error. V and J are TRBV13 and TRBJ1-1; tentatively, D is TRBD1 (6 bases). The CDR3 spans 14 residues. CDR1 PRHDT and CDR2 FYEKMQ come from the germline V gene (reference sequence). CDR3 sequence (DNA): TGTGCCAGCAGCTTAGGTGACAGGCCAGCTGAGGCTTTCTTT. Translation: CASSLGDRPAEAFF.

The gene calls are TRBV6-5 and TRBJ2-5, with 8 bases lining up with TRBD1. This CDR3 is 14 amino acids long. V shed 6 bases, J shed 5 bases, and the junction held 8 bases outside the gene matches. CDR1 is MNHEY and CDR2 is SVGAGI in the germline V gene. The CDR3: CASSDRGGRETQYF. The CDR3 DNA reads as TGTGCCAGCAGCGACAGGGGTGGTAGGGAGACCCAGTACTTC.

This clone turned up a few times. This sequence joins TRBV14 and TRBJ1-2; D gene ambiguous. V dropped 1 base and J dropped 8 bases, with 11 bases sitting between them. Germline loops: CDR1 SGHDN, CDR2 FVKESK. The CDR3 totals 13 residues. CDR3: CASSQGSTGGYTF. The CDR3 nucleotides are TGTGCCAGCAGCCAAGGGTCCACCGGGGGCTACACCTTC.

For the CDR3, the DNA is TGTGCCAGCAGTTCGGGACAGTCGGCAGGCGATAATTCACCCCTCCACTTT. Protein: CASSSGQSAGDNSPLHF. The chain has TRBV28 and TRBJ1-6, with 7 bases aligning to TRBD1. Germline CDR1 MDHEN, CDR2 SYDVKM. Trimming cost V 4 bases and J 5 bases; bases outside gene matches: 11. The CDR3 has 17 residues.

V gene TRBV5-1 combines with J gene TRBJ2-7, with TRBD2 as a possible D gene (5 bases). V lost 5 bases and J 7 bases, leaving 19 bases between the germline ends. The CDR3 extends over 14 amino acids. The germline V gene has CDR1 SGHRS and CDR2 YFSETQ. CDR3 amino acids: CASRPEGLVEEQYF. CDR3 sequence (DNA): TGCGCCAGCAGGCCAGAGGGCCTGGTGGAGGAGCAGTACTTC.

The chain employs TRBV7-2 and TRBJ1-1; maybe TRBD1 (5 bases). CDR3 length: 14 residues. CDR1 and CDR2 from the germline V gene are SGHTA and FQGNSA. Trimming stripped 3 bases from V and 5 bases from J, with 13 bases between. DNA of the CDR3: TGTGCCAGCAGCTTCCGGGACTTTCGTACTGAAGCTTTCTTT. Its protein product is CASSFRDFRTEAFF. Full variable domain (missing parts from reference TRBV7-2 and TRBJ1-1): GAGVSQSPSNKVTEKGKDVELRCDPISGHTALYWYRQSLGQGLEFLIYFQGNSAPDKSGLPSDRFSAERTGGSVSTLTIQRTQQEDSAVYLCASSFRDFRTEAFFGQGTRLTVV.

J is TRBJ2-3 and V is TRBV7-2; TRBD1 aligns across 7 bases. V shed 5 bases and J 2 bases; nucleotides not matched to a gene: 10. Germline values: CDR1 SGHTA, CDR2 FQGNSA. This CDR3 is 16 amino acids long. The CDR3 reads CASSLQGPKVTDTQYF. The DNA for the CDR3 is TGTGCCAGCAGCCTACAGGGGCCAAAAGTCACAGATACGCAGTATTTT.